The next 2 T cell receptor beta chains were all read from a single sample in a study of T cell responses to AZD1222 COVID-19 vaccine. Sequenced by immunoSEQ multiplex PCR; TCRdb stores in-frame clones only, minus some. The table shows around 45,000 clones, with about 90% occurring only once. The starting material was peripheral blood, obtained 28 days after the second AZD1222 dose. All receptors derive from an adult who received the AZD1222 COVID-19 vaccine.

This clone was counted a single time. The chain couples TRBV5-4 to TRBJ1-4; 9 bases are shared with TRBD1. Germline trimming cut 4 bases from V and 0 bases from J; bases unmatched to any gene: 7. The CDR3 spans 17 residues. Germline V lookup: CDR1 SGHNT, CDR2 YYREEE (reference sequence). The CDR3 reads CASSVTGQGTTNEKLFF. The CDR3 DNA follows: TGTGCCAGCAGCGTAACGGGACAGGGAACAACTAATGAAAAACTGTTTTTT.

CDR3 loop: CASSLGVSGELFF. The CDR3 nucleotides are TGTGCCAGCAGTTTAGGCGTATCCGGGGAGCTGTTTTTT. The gene calls are TRBV12-3 or TRBV12-4 and TRBJ2-2; D not resolved. The CDR3 runs 13 residues. V lost 1 base to trimming and J lost 6 bases, with 6 bases between them.